This entry is about one T cell receptor beta chain. Original data processing: Estimates of nucleated cell counts were drawn from the amplification of reference gene primers. Profiling relied on immunoSEQ multiplex PCR, and the TCRdb table lists in-frame clones only, not all of them. Clone size and V and J calls were adopted from that table, with D and trimming inferred from the DNA. The sample has 200,000 to 250,000 clones, less than 85% seen once. The data originate from a study of blood T cell repertoires in COVID-19. Turning to the study itself: From the United States, Italy and Spain came samples of acute and convalescent COVID-19. PBMCs, B-cell-depleted T cells, or T cells were the source of the cDNA or gDNA that made up the material.

The germline V gene has CDR1 SGHAT and CDR2 FQNNGV. The CDR3 has 18 residues. The junction had 10 bases not matched to a gene; V was cut back by 2 bases and J by 0 bases. The gene calls are TRBV11-2 and TRBJ2-7, with 10 positions matching TRBD2. Material: peripheral blood. This TCR came from a woman in her 70s with acute or convalescent COVID-19. CDR3 nucleotide sequence: TGTGCCAGCAGCTTACAGGCTAGCGGGGGCCTCAGCTCCTACGAGCAGTACTTC. It translates to CASSLQASGGLSSYEQYF.